These 26 T cell receptor beta chains were sequenced from one sample in a study of control samples from healthy donors and cancer patients. Sequenced by immunoSEQ multiplex PCR; TCRdb stores in-frame clones only, minus some. The sample carries 170,000 or so clones, about 90% recorded once. The sample taken for sequencing was blood. The receptors originated from a woman aged 40 to 49 in good health.

This chain joins TRBV12-5 and TRBJ2-2; possible D gene TRBD2, 5 bases. The CDR3 consists of 19 residues. V was cut by 3 bases and J by 0 bases, with 20 bases left in between. The germline V gene encodes CDR1 LGHNT and CDR2 FRNRAP. The CDR3 here is CASGLGGRGLAANTGELFF. The CDR3 DNA reads TGTGCTAGTGGTTTAGGTGGACGGGGTCTAGCAGCGAACACCGGGGAGCTGTTTTTT.

This chain links TRBV5-4 with TRBJ2-3; possibly TRBD2 for D (5 bases). Germline CDR1 SGHNT, CDR2 YYREEE (reference sequence). Trimming took 2 bases from V and 2 from J, leaving 9 bases between them. The CDR3 consists of 14 residues. CDR3 bases: TGTGCCAGCAGCTTCAAGGGAGCCACAGATACGCAGTATTTT. It translates to CASSFKGATDTQYF. Based on the CDR3 plus reference TRBV5-4 and TRBJ2-3, the full variable domain is ETGVTQSPTHLIKTRGQQVTLRCSSQSGHNTVSWYQQALGQGPQFIFQYYREEENGRGNFPPRFSGLQFPNYSSELNVNALELDDSALYLCASSFKGATDTQYFGPGTRLTVL.

This clone showed up just once. V gene TRBV11-3 combines with J gene TRBJ2-5; D remains unclear. CDR1 is SGHNT and CDR2 is YENEEA in the germline V gene. Trimming shortened V by 2 bases and J by 5 bases, and 9 bases separated the two germline ends. This CDR3 has 13 residues. The CDR3 here is CASSLNVKETQYF. CDR3 nucleotides: TGTGCCAGCAGCTTAAATGTCAAGGAGACCCAGTACTTC.

The gene calls are TRBV10-3 and TRBJ1-1; 7 bases are a match to TRBD1. The V gene end was trimmed by 4 bases and the J gene end by 11 bases; junction bases not matched to a gene: 7. Germline V gene sequence: CDR1 ENHRY, CDR2 SYGVKD. This CDR3 comprises 12 residues. The CDR3 spells CAISAGTAGAFF. The CDR3 DNA is TGTGCCATCAGTGCCGGGACAGCGGGGGCTTTCTTT.

This rearrangement joins TRBV5-4 to TRBJ1-1, with 9 positions matching TRBD1. Germline CDR1 is SGHNT and CDR2 is YYREEE (reference sequence). CDR3 size: 16 residues. V was pared by 3 bases and J by 0 bases, with 6 bases of the junction left unmatched. The CDR3 DNA reads as TGTGCCAGCAGCTCGGACAGGGGCGCAATGAACACTGAAGCTTTCTTT. Translation: CASSSDRGAMNTEAFF.

The rearrangement links TRBV27 to TRBJ1-6; 7 bases map to TRBD1. The CDR3 is 19 residues long. Germline CDR1 is MNHEY and CDR2 is SMNVEV (reference sequence). With 2 bases clipped from V and 8 bases from J, the junction kept 18 bases outside the gene matches. CDR3 sequence (DNA): TGTGCCAGCAGTTTAGGTTCAAGCTTCTCGACAGGGTGGGATTCACCCCTCCACTTT. Residues: CASSLGSSFSTGWDSPLHF.

The J gene is TRBJ1-2, the V gene TRBV5-8; 7 bases line up with TRBD1. Germline trimming cut 6 bases from V and 3 bases from J; bases unmatched to any gene: 8. The CDR3 is 14 amino acids. CDR1 and CDR2 (germline): SGHTS, YDEGEE. CDR3 DNA: TGTGCCAGCACCCGGACAGGCGGGGACTATGGCTACACCTTC. Its protein is CASTRTGGDYGYTF.

This clone was detected only once. This chain uses TRBV19 with TRBJ1-2; maybe TRBD1 (6 bases). The CDR3 is 13 amino acids. Germline CDR1 is LNHDA and CDR2 is SQIVND (reference sequence). Between the trimmed V and J ends, which lost 6 bases and 2 bases, there was a span of 10 bases. CDR3 sequence (DNA): TGTGCCAGTAGGACAGGATTAAACTATGGCTACACCTTC. This gives the protein CASRTGLNYGYTF.

The chain has TRBV6-5 and TRBJ2-1; no clear D gene. Germline V CDR1 and CDR2: MNHEY, SVGAGI. There are 13 residues in the CDR3. Trimming shortened V by 6 bases and J by 10 bases, and 16 bases separated the two germline ends. CDR3 region: CASSRNGPQEQFF. In DNA, the CDR3 is TGTGCCAGCAGCCGAAACGGACCTCAAGAGCAGTTCTTC.

The chain couples TRBV4-1 to TRBJ2-5; the D gene could be TRBD1 or TRBD2 (7 bases each). In germline, CDR1 is MGHRA, CDR2 YSYEKL. The CDR3 runs to 16 residues. Trimming took off 0 bases at V and 5 bases at J, with 16 bases between the two ends. The CDR3 DNA follows: TGCGCCAGCAGCCAAGAAGGGGAGGGGGCGGATGAGACCCAGTACTTC. Amino acids: CASSQEGEGADETQYF.

This clone showed up just once. The rearrangement uses TRBV20-1 and TRBJ1-5; 7 bases map to TRBD1. The germline V gene has CDR1 DFQATT and CDR2 SNEGSKA (reference sequence). Trimming removed 3 bases from V and 1 base from J; junction bases left unmatched: 6. This CDR3 region has 15 residues. The CDR3 nucleotides read TGCAGTGCTAGTGCAGGGGGGGAGAGCAATCAGCCCCAGCATTTT. Its translation: CSASAGGESNQPQHF.

The count of this clone is one. V and J are TRBV20-1 and TRBJ2-1; unclear D gene. The CDR3 contains 14 residues. Trimming removed 3 bases at V and 5 bases at J, with 14 bases between. Germline CDR1 DFQATT, CDR2 SNEGSKA (reference sequence). This CDR3 is CSASNFRINNEQFF. The CDR3 DNA follows: TGCAGTGCTAGTAATTTCAGGATAAACAATGAGCAGTTCTTC.

The gene calls are TRBV5-5 and TRBJ2-5; D is uncertain. Germline-derived CDR1 and CDR2 are SGHKS and YYEKEE (reference sequence). V lost 1 base and J 4 bases, leaving 11 bases between the germline ends. CDR3 size: 14 residues. The CDR3 region has the DNA TGTGCCAGCAGCTTGTTGGACCGCATAGAGACCCAGTACTTC. Its protein product is CASSLLDRIETQYF.

This chain joins TRBV28 and TRBJ1-5; D not certain. Germline CDR1 reads MDHEN; CDR2 reads SYDVKM. The CDR3 runs to 14 residues. V was pared by 5 bases and J by 6 bases, with 14 bases between. CDR3 residues: CASSTIPAAQPQHF. CDR3 DNA: TGTGCCAGCAGTACTATCCCGGCGGCTCAGCCCCAGCATTTT.

The chain links TRBV5-1 to TRBJ2-1; no definite D call. The germline V gene encodes CDR1 SGHRS and CDR2 YFSETQ. The V and J ends lost 1 base and 10 bases respectively, with 15 bases between them. This CDR3 spans 14 amino acids. The CDR3 region is CASSLIPTRGEQFF. CDR3 sequence (DNA): TGCGCCAGCAGCTTGATCCCCACCCGAGGAGAGCAGTTCTTC.

This chain uses TRBV18 with TRBJ2-3; weak D call: TRBD2 (5 bases). Germline V gene data show CDR1 as KGHSH and CDR2 as LQKENI. Trimming pared 0 bases from V and 0 bases from J, leaving 16 bases between. There are 18 residues in the CDR3. The CDR3 region is CASSPPVTDLTSTDTQYF. The CDR3 coding sequence is TGTGCCAGCTCACCACCGGTCACGGACTTAACTAGCACAGATACGCAGTATTTT.

This sequence joins TRBV2 and TRBJ1-2; D uncertain. Between the trimmed V and J ends, which lost 6 bases and 7 bases, there was a span of 6 bases. This CDR3 region has 10 residues. Per the germline V gene, CDR1 is SNHLY and CDR2 is FYNNEI. The DNA for the CDR3 is TGTGCCAGCAGAGGGCTTGGCTACACCTTC. Translating gives CASRGLGYTF.

This clone was counted between two and nine times. This rearrangement joins TRBV10-2 to TRBJ1-2; tentative D call: TRBD1 (6 bases). Germline V gives CDR1 WSHSY, CDR2 SAAADI. Deletions cut 0 bases from V and 2 bases from J, with 10 bases between. The CDR3 sequence is 15 residues long. The CDR3 is CASSESRRGNYGYTF. In nucleotides, the CDR3 is TGCGCCAGCAGTGAGTCAAGAAGGGGGAACTATGGCTACACCTTC.

The CDR3 sequence is CASSLVVAQPQHF. Written as DNA, the CDR3 is TGTGCCAGCAGCTTAGTGGTGGCCCAGCCCCAGCATTTT. The V and J genes are TRBV7-2 and TRBJ1-5, with D unclear. Germline CDR1 SGHTA, CDR2 FQGNSA. This CDR3 has 13 amino acids. V gave up 1 base and J gave up 7 bases, with 8 bases separating them.

This chain joins TRBV9 and TRBJ2-7; tentatively, D is TRBD2 (5 bases). The CDR3 sequence is 14 residues long. Germline V gene lookup returns CDR1 SGDLS and CDR2 YYNGEE. V was shortened by 4 bases and J by 0 bases, with 11 bases between the two germline ends. DNA of the CDR3: TGTGCCAGCAGCAAAGATGGGAGCTCCTACGAGCAGTACTTC. It translates to CASSKDGSSYEQYF.

The chain has TRBV19 and TRBJ1-2; possible D gene TRBD1, 6 bases. This CDR3 contains 15 residues. The V and J ends lost 5 bases and 4 bases respectively, with 17 bases between them. Germline V lookup: CDR1 LNHDA, CDR2 SQIVND (reference sequence). Here the CDR3 reads CASSYSAGAGYGYTF. The CDR3 DNA reads as TGTGCCAGTAGTTACTCCGCAGGGGCGGGCTATGGCTACACCTTC.

The chain links TRBV4-2 to TRBJ2-2, with a weak D call TRBD2 (6 bases). This CDR3 spans 15 amino acids. Germline lookup yields CDR1 LGHNA and CDR2 YNFKEQ. Trimming cost V 4 bases and J 6 bases, with 15 bases left between them. DNA for the CDR3: TGTGCCAGCAGCCCGACGACTAGGCCATCCGGGGAGCTGTTTTTT. This encodes CASSPTTRPSGELFF.

J is TRBJ1-6 and V is TRBV2, with D hard to call. Germline V gives CDR1 SNHLY, CDR2 FYNNEI. CDR3 size: 15 residues. The V gene lost 4 bases and the J gene lost 7 bases, with 14 bases spanning the gap. CDR3 in amino acids: CASSVIGVWNSPLHF. CDR3 nucleotides: TGTGCCAGCAGTGTCATCGGAGTGTGGAATTCACCCCTCCACTTT.

The chain joins TRBV10-1 to TRBJ1-5; D is ambiguous. The V gene's germline CDR1 is WNHNN and CDR2 SYGVQD (reference sequence). Trimming removed 3 bases from V and 4 bases from J, with 16 bases in between. The CDR3 length is 16 residues. As DNA, the CDR3 is TGCGCCAGCAGTGATGGAGGGTCATTTGGGAATCAGCCCCAGCATTTT. This codes for CASSDGGSFGNQPQHF.

V is TRBV19 and J is TRBJ2-7, with D tentatively TRBD2 (5 bases). CDR1 LNHDA and CDR2 SQIVND come from the germline V gene (reference sequence). V shed 5 bases and J shed 3 bases, with 11 bases lying between them. This CDR3 is built from 13 residues. The CDR3 nucleotides are TGTGCCAGTAGTTCCTCGGGATACTACGAGCAGTACTTC. It translates to CASSSSGYYEQYF.

V usage is TRBV7-8 and J usage is TRBJ1-5; D may be TRBD1 (5 bases). The V gene's germline CDR1 is SGHVS and CDR2 FQNEAQ. Trimming pared 8 bases from V and 5 bases from J, leaving 13 bases between. The CDR3 runs to 13 residues. The CDR3 protein is CASAPGTYQPQHF. DNA of the CDR3: TGTGCCAGCGCCCCCGGGACTTATCAGCCCCAGCATTTT. The full variable domain, its missing parts supplied by reference TRBV7-8 and TRBJ1-5, is GAGVSQSPRYKVAKRGQDVALRCDPISGHVSLFWYQQALGQGPEFLTYFQNEAQLDKSGLPSDRFFAERPEGSVSTLKIQRTQQEDSAVYLCASAPGTYQPQHFGDGTRLSIL.